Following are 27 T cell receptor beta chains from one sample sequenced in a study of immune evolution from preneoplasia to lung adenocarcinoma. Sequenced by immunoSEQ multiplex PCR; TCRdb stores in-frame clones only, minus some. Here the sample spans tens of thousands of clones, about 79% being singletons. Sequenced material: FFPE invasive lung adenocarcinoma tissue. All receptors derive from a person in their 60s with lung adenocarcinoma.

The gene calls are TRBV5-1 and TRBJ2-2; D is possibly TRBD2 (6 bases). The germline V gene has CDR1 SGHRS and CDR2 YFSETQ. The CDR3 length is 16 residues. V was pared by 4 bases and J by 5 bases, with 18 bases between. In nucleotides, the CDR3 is TGCGCCAGCAGCCTCCCGGGAGCCACCGGAACCGGGGAGCTGTTTTTT. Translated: CASSLPGATGTGELFF.

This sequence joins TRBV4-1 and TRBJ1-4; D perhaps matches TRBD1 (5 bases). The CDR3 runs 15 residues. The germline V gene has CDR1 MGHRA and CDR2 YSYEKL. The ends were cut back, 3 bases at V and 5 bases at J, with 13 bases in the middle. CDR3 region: CASSHAGSGNEKLFF. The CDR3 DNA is TGCGCCAGCAGCCATGCAGGGAGCGGCAATGAAAAACTGTTTTTT.

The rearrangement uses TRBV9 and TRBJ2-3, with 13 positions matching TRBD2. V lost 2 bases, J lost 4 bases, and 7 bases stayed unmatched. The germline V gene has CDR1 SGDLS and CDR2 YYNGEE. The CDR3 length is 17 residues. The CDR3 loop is CASSVGGGLAGSDTQYF. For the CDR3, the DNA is TGTGCCAGCAGCGTGGGGGGGGGACTAGCGGGGTCAGATACGCAGTATTTT.

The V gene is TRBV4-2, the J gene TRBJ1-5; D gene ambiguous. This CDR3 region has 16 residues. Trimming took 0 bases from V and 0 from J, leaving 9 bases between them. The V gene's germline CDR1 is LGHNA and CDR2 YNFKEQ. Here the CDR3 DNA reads TGTGCCAGCAGCCAAGACGACGGAACTAGCAATCAGCCCCAGCATTTT. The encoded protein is CASSQDDGTSNQPQHF.

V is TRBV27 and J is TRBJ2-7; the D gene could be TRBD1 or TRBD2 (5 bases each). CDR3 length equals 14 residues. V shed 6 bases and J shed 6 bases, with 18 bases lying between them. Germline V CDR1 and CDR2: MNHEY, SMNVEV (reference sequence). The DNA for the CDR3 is TGTGCCAGCAGCTCCCACAGTTCGAGGGGCGAGCAGTACTTC. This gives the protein CASSSHSSRGEQYF.

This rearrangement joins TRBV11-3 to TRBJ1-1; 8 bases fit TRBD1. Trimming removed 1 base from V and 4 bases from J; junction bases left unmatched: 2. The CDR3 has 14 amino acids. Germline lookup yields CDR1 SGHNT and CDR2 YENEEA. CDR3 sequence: CASSLAGGVTEAFF. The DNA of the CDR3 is TGTGCCAGCAGCTTAGCAGGGGGCGTCACTGAAGCTTTCTTT. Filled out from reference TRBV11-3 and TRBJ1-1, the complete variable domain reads EAGVVQSPRYKIIEKKQPVAFWCNPISGHNTLYWYLQNLGQGPELLIRYENEEAVDDSQLPKDRFSAERLKGVDSTLKIQPAELGDSAVYLCASSLAGGVTEAFFGQGTRLTVV.

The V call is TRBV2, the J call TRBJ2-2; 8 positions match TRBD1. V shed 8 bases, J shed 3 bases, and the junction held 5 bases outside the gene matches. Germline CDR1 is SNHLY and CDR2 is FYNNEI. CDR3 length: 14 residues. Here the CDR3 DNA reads TGTGCCAGCCGGTCACAGGGGGACACCGGGGAGCTGTTTTTT. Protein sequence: CASRSQGDTGELFF.

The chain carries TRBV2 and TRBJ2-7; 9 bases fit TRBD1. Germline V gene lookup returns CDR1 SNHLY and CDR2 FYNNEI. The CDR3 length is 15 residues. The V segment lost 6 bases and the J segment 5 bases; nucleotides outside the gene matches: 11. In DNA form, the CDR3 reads TGTGCCAGCAGGTCGTCGGGGACAGGGATCCACGAGCAGTACTTC. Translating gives CASRSSGTGIHEQYF. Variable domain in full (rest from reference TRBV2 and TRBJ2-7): EPEVTQTPSHQVTQMGQEVILRCVPISNHLYFYWYRQILGQKVEFLVSFYNNEISEKSEIFDDQFSVERPDGSNFTLKIRSTKLEDSAMYFCASRSSGTGIHEQYFGPGTRLTVT.

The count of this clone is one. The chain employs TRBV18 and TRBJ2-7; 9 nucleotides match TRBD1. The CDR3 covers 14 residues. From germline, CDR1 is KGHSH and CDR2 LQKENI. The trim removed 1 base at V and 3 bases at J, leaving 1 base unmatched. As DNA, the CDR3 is TGTGCCAGCTCACCACGACAGGGGGTCTACGAGCAGTACTTC. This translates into CASSPRQGVYEQYF.

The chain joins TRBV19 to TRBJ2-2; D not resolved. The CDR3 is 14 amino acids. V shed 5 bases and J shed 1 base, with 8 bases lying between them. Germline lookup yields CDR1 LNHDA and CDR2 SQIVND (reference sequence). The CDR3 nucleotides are TGTGCCAGTAGTCTCAGTTGGAACACCGGGGAGCTGTTTTTT. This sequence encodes CASSLSWNTGELFF.

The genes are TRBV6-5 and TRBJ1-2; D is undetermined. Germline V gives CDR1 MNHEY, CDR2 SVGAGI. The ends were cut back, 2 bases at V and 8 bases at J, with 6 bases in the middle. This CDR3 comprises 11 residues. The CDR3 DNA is TGTGCCAGCAGTTACGGCGGGGGCTACACCTTC. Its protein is CASSYGGGYTF.

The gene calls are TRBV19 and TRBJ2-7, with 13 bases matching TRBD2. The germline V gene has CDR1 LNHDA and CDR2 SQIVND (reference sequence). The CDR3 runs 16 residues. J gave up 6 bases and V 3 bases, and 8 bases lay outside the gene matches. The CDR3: CASSIGGLAGPSEQYF. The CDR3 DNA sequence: TGTGCCAGTAGTATTGGGGGACTAGCGGGACCCAGCGAGCAGTACTTC.

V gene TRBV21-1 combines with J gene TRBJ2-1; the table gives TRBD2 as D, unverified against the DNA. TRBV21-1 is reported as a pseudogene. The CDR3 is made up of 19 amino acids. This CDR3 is CASSKEGVGGTPGDDEQFF. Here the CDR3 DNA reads TGTGCCAGCAGCAAAGAAGGGGTTGGGGGGACTCCCGGTGACGATGAGCAGTTCTTC.

The CDR3 sequence: CASSWTSGSTGELFF. Here the CDR3 DNA reads TGCGCCAGCTCCTGGACTAGCGGGAGCACCGGGGAGCTGTTTTTT. This rearrangement joins TRBV5-1 to TRBJ2-2; 13 nucleotides align to TRBD2. Germline assignment: CDR1 SGHRS and CDR2 YFSETQ. Trimming at V came to 7 bases and at J to 4 bases, leaving 4 bases not matched to a gene. The CDR3 sequence is 15 residues long.

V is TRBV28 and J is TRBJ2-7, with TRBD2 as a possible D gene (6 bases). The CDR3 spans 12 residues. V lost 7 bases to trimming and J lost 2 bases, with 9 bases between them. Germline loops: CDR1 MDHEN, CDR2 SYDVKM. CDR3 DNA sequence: TGTGCCAGCAATACGGGGGCCTACGAGCAGTACTTC. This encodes CASNTGAYEQYF.

The CDR3 reads CASTGPMNTEAFF. CDR3 in DNA: TGTGCCAGCACCGGGCCCATGAACACTGAAGCTTTCTTT. The V and J genes are TRBV13 and TRBJ1-1; D gene uncertain. This CDR3 has 13 amino acids. The germline gives CDR1 PRHDT, CDR2 FYEKMQ (reference sequence). V lost 7 bases, J lost 0 bases, and 9 bases lay in between.

CDR3 protein: CASSLLAGSYNEQFF. The CDR3 DNA is TGTGCCAGCAGCCTACTAGCGGGATCCTACAATGAGCAGTTCTTC. V and J are TRBV7-2 and TRBJ2-1; 10 bases line up with TRBD2. The V gene's germline CDR1 is SGHTA and CDR2 FQGNSA. V shed 5 bases, J shed 1 base, and the junction held 2 bases outside the gene matches. The CDR3 has 15 amino acids.

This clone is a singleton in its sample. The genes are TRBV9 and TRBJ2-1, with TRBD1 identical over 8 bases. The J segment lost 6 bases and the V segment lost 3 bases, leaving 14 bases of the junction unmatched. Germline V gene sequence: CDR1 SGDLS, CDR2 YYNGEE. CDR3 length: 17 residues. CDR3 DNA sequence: TGTGCCAGCAGCGCCCGGACAGGGCGAGGACCGAGCAATGAGCAGTTCTTC. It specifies CASSARTGRGPSNEQFF.

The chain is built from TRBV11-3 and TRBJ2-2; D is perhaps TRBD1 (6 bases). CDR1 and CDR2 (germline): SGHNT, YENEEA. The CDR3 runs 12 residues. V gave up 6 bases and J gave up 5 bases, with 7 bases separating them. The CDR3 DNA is TGTGCCAGCAGAGGACAGACCGGGGAGCTGTTTTTT. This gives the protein CASRGQTGELFF.

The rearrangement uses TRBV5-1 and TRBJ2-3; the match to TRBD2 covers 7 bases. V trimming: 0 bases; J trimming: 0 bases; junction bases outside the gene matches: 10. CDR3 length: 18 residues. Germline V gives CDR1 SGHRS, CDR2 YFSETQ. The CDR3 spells CASSLDSAGAASTDTQYF. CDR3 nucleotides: TGCGCCAGCAGCTTGGACTCTGCGGGAGCCGCTAGCACAGATACGCAGTATTTT.

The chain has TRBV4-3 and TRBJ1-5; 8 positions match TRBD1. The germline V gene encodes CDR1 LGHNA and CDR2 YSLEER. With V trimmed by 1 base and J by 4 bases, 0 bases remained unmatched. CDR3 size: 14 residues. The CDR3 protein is CASSQGQGNQPQHF. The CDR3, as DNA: TGCGCCAGCAGCCAAGGACAGGGGAATCAGCCCCAGCATTTT.

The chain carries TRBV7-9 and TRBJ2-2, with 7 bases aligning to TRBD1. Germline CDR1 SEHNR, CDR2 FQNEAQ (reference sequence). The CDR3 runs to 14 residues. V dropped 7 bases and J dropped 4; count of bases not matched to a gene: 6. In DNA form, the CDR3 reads TGTGCCAGCACCATACAGGGGATCACCGGGGAGCTGTTTTTT. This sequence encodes CASTIQGITGELFF.

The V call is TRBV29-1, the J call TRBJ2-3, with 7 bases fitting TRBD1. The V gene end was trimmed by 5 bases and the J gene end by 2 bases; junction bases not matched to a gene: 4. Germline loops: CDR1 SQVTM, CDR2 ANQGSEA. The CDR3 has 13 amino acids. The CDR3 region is CSVRDSFTDTQYF. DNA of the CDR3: TGCAGCGTTCGGGACAGTTTCACAGATACGCAGTATTTT.

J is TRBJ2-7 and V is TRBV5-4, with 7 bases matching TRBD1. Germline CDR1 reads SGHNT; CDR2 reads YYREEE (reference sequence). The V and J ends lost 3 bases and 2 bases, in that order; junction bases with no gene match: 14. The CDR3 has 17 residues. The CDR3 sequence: CASSSYGQEQLAYEQYF. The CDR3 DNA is TGTGCCAGCAGCTCATATGGACAGGAGCAACTAGCCTACGAGCAGTACTTC.

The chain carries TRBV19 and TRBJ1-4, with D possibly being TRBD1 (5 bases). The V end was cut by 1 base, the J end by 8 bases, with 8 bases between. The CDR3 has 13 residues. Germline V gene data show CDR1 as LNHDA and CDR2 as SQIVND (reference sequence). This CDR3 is CASSIGSGEKLFF. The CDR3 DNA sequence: TGTGCCAGTAGTATAGGGTCAGGGGAAAAACTGTTTTTT.

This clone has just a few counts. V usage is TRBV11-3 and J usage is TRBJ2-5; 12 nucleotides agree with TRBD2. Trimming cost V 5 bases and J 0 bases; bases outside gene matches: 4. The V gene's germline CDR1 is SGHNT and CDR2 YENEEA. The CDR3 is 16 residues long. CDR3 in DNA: TGTGCCAGCAGCCCGTGGACTAGCGGGAACCAAGAGACCCAGTACTTC. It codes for CASSPWTSGNQETQYF.

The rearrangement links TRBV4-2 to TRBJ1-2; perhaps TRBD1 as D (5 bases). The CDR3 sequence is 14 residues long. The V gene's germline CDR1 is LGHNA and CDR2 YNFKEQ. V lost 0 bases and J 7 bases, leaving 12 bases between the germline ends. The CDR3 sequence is CASSQDRGAGGYTF. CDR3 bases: TGTGCCAGCAGCCAAGATCGGGGCGCCGGTGGCTACACCTTC.